These T cell receptor beta chains were read from a single sample in a study of regulatory T cells in long-lasting Graves disease. MiXCR, applied by TCRdb to the multiplex PCR reads, yields one record per CDR3 protein. The sample has 450,000 to 650,000 distinct CDR3 sequences, approximately 16% seen once; the top ten hold roughly 25%. This sample also appeared in a second study, on T cells in Graves' hyperthyroidism and ophthalmopathy.

Sequenced here: peripheral blood mononuclear cells (PBMCs), sampled at new diagnosis, from a patient treated with antithyroid drugs. Receptors were obtained from a woman aged 40-65 years with Graves disease. Each CDR3 is given with its conserved first and last residue. The D gene is left open where the match is weak. Clone size is not always given. Where it is, it says once, few, many or a class for expanded clones.

J: TRBJ1-1; D: TRBD1; size: NA; V: TRBV20-1; DNA: TGCAGTGCTAGATTCCAGGGGGCGGGCACTGAAGCTTTCTTT; CDR3: CSARFQGAGTEAFF
J: TRBJ2-5; D: TRBD1; size: NA; V: TRBV29-1; DNA: TGCAGCGTTGAACGGACAGGGCCGGGAGAGACCCAGTACTTC; CDR3: CSVERTGPGETQYF
J: TRBJ1-5; D: NA; size: many; V: TRBV6-1; DNA: TGTGCCAGCAGTGTACCCCAGGGGTCTCAGCCCCAGCATTTT; CDR3: CASSVPQGSQPQHF
J: TRBJ2-7; D: NA; size: many; V: TRBV28; DNA: TGTGCCAGCAGTTCCGGGGGTCCCACCGAGCAGTACTTC; CDR3: CASSSGGPTEQYF
J: TRBJ2-3; D: NA; size: NA; V: TRBV7-3; DNA: TGTGCCAGCAGCTTGCCCCGGGTAGGGCTAGATACGCAGTATTTT; CDR3: CASSLPRVGLDTQYF
J: TRBJ1-4; D: TRBD1; size: NA; V: TRBV3-1; DNA: TGTGCCAGCAGGGACAGGACGGGAGAAAAACTGTTTTTT; CDR3: CASRDRTGEKLFF
J: TRBJ2-3; D: NA; size: NA; V: TRBV5-1; DNA: TGCGCCAGCAGTTTTGGACAGAAAGCAGATACGCAGTATTTT; CDR3: CASSFGQKADTQYF
J: TRBJ1-5; D: NA; size: many; V: TRBV5-8; DNA: TGTGCCAGCAGCCCGGGACGGGGTTTCCAGCCCCAGCATTTT; CDR3: CASSPGRGFQPQHF
J: TRBJ2-2; D: NA; size: NA; V: TRBV2; DNA: TGTGCCAGCAGTGAAGCGGGTAGTACCGGGGAGCTGTTTTTT; CDR3: CASSEAGSTGELFF
J: TRBJ2-1; D: NA; size: many; V: TRBV5-1; DNA: TGTGCCAGCAGCTTATTGGGCAATGAGCAGTTCTTC; CDR3: CASSLLGNEQFF
J: TRBJ2-1; D: NA; size: few; V: TRBV6-1; DNA: TGTGCCAGCAAGACCAACTACAATGAGCAGTTCTTC; CDR3: CASKTNYNEQFF
J: TRBJ1-1; D: TRBD1; size: many; V: TRBV3-1; DNA: TGTGCCAGCAGCCAAGGACAGGGGCAGGCAGCTTTCTTT; CDR3: CASSQGQGQAAFF
J: TRBJ1-3; D: TRBD1; size: many; V: TRBV20-1; DNA: TGCAGTGCTAGGGGGACAGGCTCTTACTCTGGAAACACCATATATTTT; CDR3: CSARGTGSYSGNTIYF
J: TRBJ1-2; D: NA; size: NA; V: TRBV5-6; DNA: TGTGCCAGCAGCTCGCCGGCGGGCCCTTATGGCTACACCTTC; CDR3: CASSSPAGPYGYTF
J: TRBJ2-1; D: NA; size: many; V: TRBV3-1; DNA: TGTGCCAGCAGCCAACGTTCCTTTGCCTCCTACAATGAGCAGTTCTTC; CDR3: CASSQRSFASYNEQFF
J: TRBJ2-7; D: NA; size: many; V: TRBV12-3/TRBV12-4; DNA: TGTGCCAGCAGTTTTCGGGGGCCCCCCTACGAGCAGTACTTC; CDR3: CASSFRGPPYEQYF
J: TRBJ1-4; D: TRBD1; size: NA; V: TRBV11-3; DNA: TGTGCCAGCAGCCCCCCCCTCGGGACAGGGGGATCCTTTAATGAAGAACTGTTTTTT; CDR3: CASSPPLGTGGSFNEELFF
J: TRBJ1-2; D: TRBD1; size: many; V: TRBV2; DNA: TGTGCCAGCAGTGACGAGGGGACAGGGGCCTATGGCTACACCTTC; CDR3: CASSDEGTGAYGYTF
J: TRBJ2-7; D: TRBD2; size: few; V: TRBV25-1; DNA: TGTGCCAGCAGGGGGCCAGCGGGGGGGGACTACGAGCAGTACTTC; CDR3: CASRGPAGGDYEQYF
J: TRBJ2-5; D: NA; size: many; V: TRBV6-2/TRBV6-3; DNA: TGTGCCAGCAGTAGGACTATTTGGGAGACCCAGTACTTC; CDR3: CASSRTIWETQYF
J: TRBJ2-3; D: NA; size: NA; V: TRBV6-2/TRBV6-3; DNA: TGTGCCAGCAGCGGACAGTCTAGCACAGATACGCAGTATTTT; CDR3: CASSGQSSTDTQYF
J: TRBJ2-5; D: TRBD2; size: NA; V: TRBV7-9; DNA: TGTGCCAGCAGCCTTGGGACTAGCGCTCAAGAGACCCAGTACTTC; CDR3: CASSLGTSAQETQYF
J: TRBJ1-6; D: NA; size: many; V: TRBV3-1; DNA: TGTGCCAGCAGCCAAGCGGGTCAGATTGATTCACCCCTCCACTTT; CDR3: CASSQAGQIDSPLHF
J: TRBJ1-1; D: TRBD1; size: NA; V: TRBV5-1; DNA: TGCGCCAGCAGCTTGGAGGGGGCGCTTAGCACTGAAGCTTTCTTT; CDR3: CASSLEGALSTEAFF
J: TRBJ2-1; D: NA; size: NA; V: TRBV9; DNA: TGTGCCAGCAGCGTAGGAGGGAGAGAGGGGGATTACAAGGGCAATGAGCAGTTCTTC; CDR3: CASSVGGREGDYKGNEQFF
J: TRBJ1-4; D: NA; size: NA; V: TRBV7-9; DNA: TGTGCCAGCAGCTTAGGGCAGGACACACGCGCAACTAATGAAAAACTGTTTTTT; CDR3: CASSLGQDTRATNEKLFF
J: TRBJ1-3; D: TRBD1; size: many; V: TRBV20-1; DNA: TGCAGTGCTATCACCGGGACAGGGGTTGGAAACACCATATATTTT; CDR3: CSAITGTGVGNTIYF
J: TRBJ2-5; D: NA; size: few; V: TRBV3-1; DNA: TGTGCCAGCAGCCAAGGCCAGGGATCCCAGTACTTC; CDR3: CASSQGQGSQYF
J: TRBJ2-2; D: TRBD1; size: NA; V: TRBV29-1; DNA: TGCAGCGTTGAAGCGACAGGGTCGGGCACCGGGGAGCTGTTTTTT; CDR3: CSVEATGSGTGELFF
J: TRBJ2-2; D: TRBD2; size: NA; V: TRBV19; DNA: TGTGCCAGTAGCCCCGCTGGGGGGGTGACCGGGGAGCTGTTTTTT; CDR3: CASSPAGGVTGELFF
J: TRBJ2-1; D: NA; size: many; V: TRBV6-1; DNA: TGTGCCAGCACCGAGCTTATGGGGTTTGGTGAGCAGTTCTTC; CDR3: CASTELMGFGEQFF
J: TRBJ2-5; D: NA; size: many; V: TRBV11-2; DNA: TGTGCCAGCAGCTTATCACGATATGGAGAGACCCAGTACTTC; CDR3: CASSLSRYGETQYF
J: TRBJ1-6; D: NA; size: NA; V: TRBV12-3/TRBV12-4; DNA: TGTGCCAGCAGTTTAGATGGCAGTGTTCATTCACCCCTCCACTTT; CDR3: CASSLDGSVHSPLHF
J: TRBJ1-2; D: NA; size: many; V: TRBV6-2/TRBV6-3; DNA: TGTGCCAGCAGTTACTCGAACAGGAATCCTGGCAACTATGGCTACACCTTC; CDR3: CASSYSNRNPGNYGYTF
J: TRBJ1-3; D: NA; size: few; V: TRBV10-3; DNA: TGTGCCATCAGTGAGTCCCTCAGGGGAAACACCATATATTTT; CDR3: CAISESLRGNTIYF
J: TRBJ2-3; D: NA; size: few; V: TRBV12-3/TRBV12-4; DNA: TGTGCCAGCAGCCTAGGAGGGCGGGATACGCAGTATTTT; CDR3: CASSLGGRDTQYF
J: TRBJ2-3; D: TRBD2; size: many; V: TRBV7-8; DNA: TGTGCCAGCAGCTTAGGCTCTAGCGGGGGTACAGATACGCAGTATTTT; CDR3: CASSLGSSGGTDTQYF
J: TRBJ2-7; D: TRBD2; size: NA; V: TRBV20-1; DNA: TGCAGTGCTAGTATTGCTGGGGGACTAGCGTACTCCTACGAGCAGTACTTC; CDR3: CSASIAGGLAYSYEQYF
J: TRBJ1-4; D: TRBD1; size: NA; V: TRBV11-2; DNA: TGTGCCAGCAGCCAACAGGGGGGAAAACTGTTTTTT; CDR3: CASSQQGGKLFF
J: TRBJ2-1; D: TRBD2; size: NA; V: TRBV2; DNA: TGTGCCAGCAGTGGTAGCGGGGGGGCCGGCAATGAGCAGTTCTTC; CDR3: CASSGSGGAGNEQFF
J: TRBJ1-1; D: NA; size: many; V: TRBV30; DNA: TGTGCCCGAGACAGGCGGGACACTGAAGCTTTCTTT; CDR3: CARDRRDTEAFF
J: TRBJ2-5; D: NA; size: many; V: TRBV6-5; DNA: TGTGCCAGCAGTTACTCGGCGGGGTGGGAGACCCAGTACTTC; CDR3: CASSYSAGWETQYF
J: TRBJ2-2; D: NA; size: few; V: TRBV7-8; DNA: TGTGCCAGCAGCTGGACCGACAGGACCACCGGGGAGCTGTTTTTT; CDR3: CASSWTDRTTGELFF
J: TRBJ2-7; D: TRBD1; size: few; V: TRBV7-9; DNA: TGTGCCAGCAGTCCGACAGGGAGAGGGGACGAGCAGTACTTC; CDR3: CASSPTGRGDEQYF
J: TRBJ2-7; D: NA; size: NA; V: TRBV18; DNA: TGTGCCAGCTCTGATAACTCGGGGGCCGCGCAGTACTTC; CDR3: CASSDNSGAAQYF
J: TRBJ2-3; D: NA; size: NA; V: TRBV28; DNA: TGTGCCAGCAGCCGACCAAGCGGGCTCACAGATACGCAGTATTTT; CDR3: CASSRPSGLTDTQYF
J: TRBJ1-3; D: TRBD1; size: many; V: TRBV2; DNA: TGTGCCAGCAGGGACAGGGGTAATGGAAACACCATATATTTT; CDR3: CASRDRGNGNTIYF
J: TRBJ1-2; D: TRBD1; size: NA; V: TRBV6-5; DNA: TGTGCCAGCAGTTACTCAGGGGGCGGAAGAACTGATGGCTACACCTTC; CDR3: CASSYSGGGRTDGYTF
J: TRBJ2-5; D: TRBD1; size: many; V: TRBV13; DNA: TGTGCCAGCAGCACAGAGACAGGGTCGTACCAAGAGACCCAGTACTTC; CDR3: CASSTETGSYQETQYF
J: TRBJ2-1; D: TRBD2; size: NA; V: TRBV10-2; DNA: TGCGCCAGCAGTGGACTAGCGGGGGTTTTCTTCTACAATGAGCAGTTCTTC; CDR3: CASSGLAGVFFYNEQFF
J: TRBJ1-2; D: NA; size: few; V: TRBV24-1; DNA: TGTGCCACCAGTGAGTTTAACTATGGCTACACCTTC; CDR3: CATSEFNYGYTF